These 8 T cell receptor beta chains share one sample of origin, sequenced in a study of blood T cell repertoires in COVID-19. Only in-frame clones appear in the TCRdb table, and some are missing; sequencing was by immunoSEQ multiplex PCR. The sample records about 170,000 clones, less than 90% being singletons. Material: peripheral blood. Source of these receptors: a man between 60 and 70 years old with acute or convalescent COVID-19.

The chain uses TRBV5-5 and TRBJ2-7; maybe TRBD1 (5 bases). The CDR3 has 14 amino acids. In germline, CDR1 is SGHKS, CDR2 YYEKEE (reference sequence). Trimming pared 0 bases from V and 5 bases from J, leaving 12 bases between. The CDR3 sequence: CASSLAFSGNEQYV. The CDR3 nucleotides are TGTGCCAGCAGCTTGGCCTTTTCAGGGAACGAGCAGTACGTC.

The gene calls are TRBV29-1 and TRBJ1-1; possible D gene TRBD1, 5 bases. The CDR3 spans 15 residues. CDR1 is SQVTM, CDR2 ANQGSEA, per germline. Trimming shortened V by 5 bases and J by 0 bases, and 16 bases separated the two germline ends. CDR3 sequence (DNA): TGCAGCGTTCGGCGTCGCGGGGGTATGAACACTGAAGCTTTCTTT. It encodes CSVRRRGGMNTEAFF.

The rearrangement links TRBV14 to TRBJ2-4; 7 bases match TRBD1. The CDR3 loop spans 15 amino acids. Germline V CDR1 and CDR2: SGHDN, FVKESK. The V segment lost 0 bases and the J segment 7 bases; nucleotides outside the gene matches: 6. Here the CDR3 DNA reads TGTGCCAGCAGCCAAGATGACAGGGTCGGGAACATTCAGTACTTC. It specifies CASSQDDRVGNIQYF.

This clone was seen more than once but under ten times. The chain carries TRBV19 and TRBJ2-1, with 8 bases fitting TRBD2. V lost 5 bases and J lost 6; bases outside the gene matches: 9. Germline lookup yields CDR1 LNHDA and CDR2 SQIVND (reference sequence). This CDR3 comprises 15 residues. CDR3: CASSSSGGRSNEQFF. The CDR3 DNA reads TGTGCCAGTAGTTCCAGCGGGGGAAGAAGCAATGAGCAGTTCTTC.

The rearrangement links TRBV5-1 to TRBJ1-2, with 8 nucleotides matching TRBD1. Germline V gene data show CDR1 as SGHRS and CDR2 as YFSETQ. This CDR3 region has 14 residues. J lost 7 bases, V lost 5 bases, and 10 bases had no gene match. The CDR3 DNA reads TGCGCCAGCAGTCCGAGGACAGGGCCCTTTGGCTACACCTTC. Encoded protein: CASSPRTGPFGYTF.

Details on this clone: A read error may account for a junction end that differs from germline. The CDR3 is CASREGQGIGEQFF. CDR3 nucleotide sequence: TGTGCCAGCAGAGAAGGACAGGGGATTGGCGAGCAGTTCTTC. This chain connects TRBV6-1 to TRBJ2-1; 9 bases line up with TRBD1. The CDR3 is 14 amino acids. CDR1 and CDR2 from the germline V gene are MNHNS and SASEGT.

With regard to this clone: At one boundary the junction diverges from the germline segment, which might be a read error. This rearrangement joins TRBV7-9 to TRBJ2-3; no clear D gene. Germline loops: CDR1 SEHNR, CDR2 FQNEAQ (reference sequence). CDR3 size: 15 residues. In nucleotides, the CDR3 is TGTGCCAGCAGCTTAGTTAGTTTGGGCACGGATACGCAGTATTTT. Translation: CASSLVSLGTDTQYF.

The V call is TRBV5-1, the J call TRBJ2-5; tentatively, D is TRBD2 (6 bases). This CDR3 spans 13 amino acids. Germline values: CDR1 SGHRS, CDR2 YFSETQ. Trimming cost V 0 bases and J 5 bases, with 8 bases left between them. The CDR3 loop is CASSLAGSETQYF. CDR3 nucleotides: TGCGCCAGCAGCTTGGCCGGGAGTGAGACCCAGTACTTC.